The 18 T cell receptor beta chains reported below all come from one sample, sequenced in a study of blood T cells in healthy people across ages. For the second PCR, which ran for 7 to 11 cycles, a sample-barcoded 5' primer and a J-beta primer mix were used. TCRdb used MiXCR to reprocess the 5' RACE reads, holding one entry per CDR3 protein. Of 500,000 to 550,000 distinct CDR3 sequences listed, 20% to 30% were seen once; the top ten hold under 9%. This sample also belongs to another study, concerning T cells of mothers and their children.

The sample taken for sequencing was blood. Receptor source: a boy between 10 and 17 years old in good health.

In this sample, this clonotype turned up a few times. V is TRBV20-1 and J is TRBJ2-3; TRBD1 matches at 7 bases. With V trimmed by 8 bases and J by 1 base, 9 bases remained unmatched. The CDR3 runs to 14 residues. Germline V lookup: CDR1 DFQATT, CDR2 SNEGSKA (reference sequence). The DNA for the CDR3 is TGCAGTACCACAGGGGACGCGGGCACAGATACGCAGTATTTT. It encodes CSTTGDAGTDTQYF.

The chain couples TRBV9 to TRBJ2-3; D not certain. The V end lost 2 bases, the J end lost 5 bases, and 9 bases lay between the germline ends. The CDR3 length is 13 residues. Germline lookup yields CDR1 SGDLS and CDR2 YYNGEE. The CDR3 nucleotides are TGTGCCAGCAGCGTTGGAGTGGGAGATACGCAGTATTTT. Its translation: CASSVGVGDTQYF.

The V and J genes are TRBV5-5 and TRBJ1-6, with D hard to call. CDR1 and CDR2 (germline): SGHKS, YYEKEE (reference sequence). This CDR3 spans 17 amino acids. Trimming took off 0 bases at V and 0 bases at J, with 10 bases between the two ends. The CDR3 reads CASSLGHLSSYNSPLHF. DNA for the CDR3: TGTGCCAGCAGCTTGGGTCACCTGAGCTCCTATAATTCACCCCTCCACTTT.

This clonotype was detected ten times or more. The chain recombines TRBV6-1 with TRBJ2-6; D unclear. Germline V lookup: CDR1 MNHNS, CDR2 SASEGT. The CDR3 is 15 amino acids. The V and J ends lost 2 bases and 0 bases respectively, with 5 bases between them. The CDR3 is CASSERNSGANVLTF. The CDR3 DNA follows: TGTGCCAGCAGTGAACGAAACTCTGGGGCCAACGTCCTGACTTTC.

This clonotype has just a few counts. The chain couples TRBV28 to TRBJ2-1, with 8 positions matching TRBD1. The germline V gene encodes CDR1 MDHEN and CDR2 SYDVKM. The CDR3 consists of 15 residues. The junction had 3 bases not matched to a gene; V was cut back by 5 bases and J by 0 bases. The CDR3 spells CASSTGQVSYNEQFF. The CDR3 nucleotides are TGTGCCAGCAGTACGGGACAGGTCTCCTACAATGAGCAGTTCTTC.

The chain carries TRBV3-1 and TRBJ2-1, with 7 bases aligning to TRBD2. This CDR3 is built from 14 residues. Germline-derived CDR1 and CDR2 are LGHDT and YNNKEL (reference sequence). With 5 bases clipped from V and 6 bases from J, the junction kept 7 bases outside the gene matches. In nucleotides, the CDR3 is TGTGCCAGCAGCTCCCCGGGAGGCAGCAATGAGCAGTTCTTC. Its translation is CASSSPGGSNEQFF.

The chain combines TRBV24-1 with TRBJ1-2, with D unclear. CDR1 and CDR2 from the germline V gene are KGHDR and SFDVKD. The CDR3 length is 13 residues. Trimming took 6 bases from V and 1 from J, leaving 8 bases between them. This chain's CDR3 is CATSTGNNYGYTF. CDR3 sequence (DNA): TGTGCCACCAGTACGGGAAATAACTATGGCTACACCTTC.

This chain links TRBV11-2 with TRBJ1-2; the D gene is possibly TRBD1 (6 bases). The CDR3 runs 15 residues. Between the trimmed V and J ends, which lost 5 bases and 1 base, there was a span of 14 bases. CDR1 SGHAT and CDR2 FQNNGV come from the germline V gene. CDR3 protein: CASSHGQFDNYGYTF. The DNA of the CDR3 is TGTGCCAGCAGCCACGGACAGTTCGATAACTATGGCTACACCTTC.

This clonotype was counted a few times. This sequence joins TRBV7-9 and TRBJ1-1, with 7 bases aligning to TRBD1. Germline CDR1 is SEHNR and CDR2 is FQNEAQ (reference sequence). CDR3 size: 14 residues. Trimming removed 4 bases from V and 5 bases from J; junction bases left unmatched: 7. The DNA of the CDR3 is TGTGCCAGCAGCTCACAGGGGCGGGGTACTGAAGCTTTCTTT. It yields the protein CASSSQGRGTEAFF.

This clonotype was counted a few times. The chain uses TRBV24-1 and TRBJ2-1; 10 bases fit TRBD1. Germline V gene sequence: CDR1 KGHDR, CDR2 SFDVKD. This CDR3 is 15 amino acids long. V dropped 4 bases and J dropped 8; count of bases not matched to a gene: 7. The CDR3 sequence: CATSEAGTGVDEQFF. The DNA for the CDR3 is TGTGCCACCAGTGAGGCCGGGACAGGGGTGGATGAGCAGTTCTTC.

CDR3 residues: CASSYSRTGELFF. CDR3 coding DNA: TGTGCCAGCAGTTACTCGAGGACCGGGGAGCTGTTTTTT. The V and J genes are TRBV6-2 or TRBV6-3 and TRBJ2-2; D unresolved. With 0 bases removed from V and 5 bases from J, the gap between germline ends came to 4 bases. This CDR3 has 13 residues. Germline CDR1 MNHEY, CDR2 SVGEGT.

This clonotype was seen a few times. The V gene is TRBV7-3, the J gene TRBJ1-2; TRBD1 matches 7 bases. The CDR3 is made up of 13 amino acids. From germline, CDR1 is SGHTA and CDR2 FQGTGA. Losses at the gene ends were 4 bases for V and 7 bases for J; bases not matched to a gene: 6. CDR3 coding DNA: TGTGCCAGCAGCTCTCGACAGGGCCTTGGCTACACCTTC. Its translation: CASSSRQGLGYTF.

The sample holds one count of this clonotype. Written as DNA, the CDR3 is TGTGCCAGCAGTGCCACCGGGACAGGGATGAATGAGCAGTTCTTC. This encodes CASSATGTGMNEQFF. The rearrangement uses TRBV28 and TRBJ2-1; the match to TRBD1 covers 9 bases. V trimming: 5 bases; J trimming: 7 bases; junction bases outside the gene matches: 9. CDR1 is MDHEN and CDR2 is SYDVKM in the germline V gene. CDR3 length: 15 residues.

This clonotype showed up just a few times. A much larger clone differs by one base, so this may be a read error. The rearrangement links TRBV20-1 to TRBJ2-3, with TRBD2 matching over 10 bases. Germline CDR1 and CDR2: DFQATT and SNEGSKA (reference sequence). There are 15 residues in the CDR3. As DNA, the CDR3 is TGCTGTGCTAGGGGAGCGGGGGGGGGCACAGATACGCAGTATTTT. Encoded protein: CCARGAGGGTDTQYF.

The gene calls are TRBV7-9 and TRBJ1-1; D is uncertain. Trimming cost V 0 bases and J 1 base, with 6 bases left between them. The germline gives CDR1 SEHNR, CDR2 FQNEAQ (reference sequence). This CDR3 region has 14 residues. The CDR3 loop is CASSLAARNTEAFF. Here the CDR3 DNA reads TGTGCCAGCAGCTTAGCGGCGCGGAACACTGAAGCTTTCTTT.

This chain uses TRBV27 with TRBJ2-1; D gene uncertain. The assigned J gene may be wrong: the sequence end matches TRBJ2-7 better. The CDR3 is 12 residues long. In germline, CDR1 is MNHEY, CDR2 SMNVEV (reference sequence). The CDR3: CASSSRPYEQYF. In nucleotides, the CDR3 is TGTGCCAGCAGTTCGCGGCCGTACGAGCAGTACTTC.

The gene calls are TRBV7-3 and TRBJ2-1; TRBD2 agrees at 9 bases. The V gene's germline CDR1 is SGHTA and CDR2 FQGTGA. The CDR3 totals 16 residues. V shed 5 bases, J shed 6 bases, and the junction held 11 bases outside the gene matches. Here the CDR3 DNA reads TGTGCCAGCAGCCCCTCGCGGGAGGGCCTTGGCAATGAGCAGTTCTTC. Its protein is CASSPSREGLGNEQFF.

The rearrangement links TRBV7-9 to TRBJ1-6; D is possibly TRBD1 (6 bases). The germline V gene has CDR1 SEHNR and CDR2 FQNEAQ (reference sequence). The V gene lost 6 bases and the J gene lost 6 bases, with 15 bases spanning the gap. The length of the CDR3 is 15 residues. The DNA of the CDR3 is TGTGCCAGCAGATCTGTGGACAGACCTAATTCACCCCTCCACTTT. The encoded protein is CASRSVDRPNSPLHF.